Below are 20 T cell receptor beta chains sequenced from a single sample in a study of blood T cell repertoires in COVID-19. Method: immunoSEQ multiplex PCR; TCRdb's copy keeps in-frame clones and lacks some. The sample has 250,000 to 300,000 clones, about nine tenths seen once. The sequenced material came from peripheral blood. These receptors were taken from a woman between 45 and 60 years old who had recovered from COVID-19.

The rearrangement uses TRBV7-9 and TRBJ1-2; D is uncertain. Trimming left V 4 bases short and J 5 bases short, with 14 bases between. Germline CDR1 is SEHNR and CDR2 is FQNEAQ (reference sequence). The CDR3 totals 14 residues. This CDR3 reads CASSSRGGSYGYTF. The CDR3 DNA reads as TGTGCCAGCAGCTCCCGCGGAGGTTCGTATGGCTACACCTTC.

The chain couples TRBV14 to TRBJ2-7, with D maybe TRBD2 (5 bases). Germline CDR1 and CDR2: SGHDN and FVKESK. V gave up 6 bases and J gave up 3 bases, with 18 bases separating them. This CDR3 has 15 residues. Here the CDR3 DNA reads TGTGCCAGCAGATCGAGGGTGGCCCCCTTCTACGAGCAGTACTTC. Its protein product is CASRSRVAPFYEQYF.

The chain's CDR3 is CASKEGAYNEQFF. The CDR3 coding sequence is TGTGCCAGCAAGGAAGGAGCATACAATGAGCAGTTCTTC. The genes are TRBV2 and TRBJ2-1; D remains unclear. The CDR3 runs 13 residues. The germline V gene has CDR1 SNHLY and CDR2 FYNNEI. Trimming left V 7 bases short and J 4 bases short, with 11 bases between. The whole variable domain, filled in from reference TRBV2 and TRBJ2-1, reads EPEVTQTPSHQVTQMGQEVILRCVPISNHLYFYWYRQILGQKVEFLVSFYNNEISEKSEIFDDQFSVERPDGSNFTLKIRSTKLEDSAMYFCASKEGAYNEQFFGPGTRLTVL.

The J gene is TRBJ1-2, the V gene TRBV30; 7 nucleotides align to TRBD1. The trim removed 5 bases at V and 2 bases at J, leaving 2 bases unmatched. The V gene's germline CDR1 is GTSNPN and CDR2 SVGIG (reference sequence). The CDR3 is 12 residues long. CDR3 in amino acids: CAWSGGNYGYTF. For the CDR3, the DNA is TGTGCCTGGTCAGGGGGGAACTATGGCTACACCTTC.

In DNA, the CDR3 is TGTGCCAGTACGCCGGGGACTGCTGGGGACACTGAAGCTTTCTTT. It specifies CASTPGTAGDTEAFF. This chain uses TRBV19 with TRBJ1-1, with D possibly matching TRBD1 (5 bases). The CDR3 is 15 residues long. Trimming shortened V by 7 bases and J by 3 bases, and 18 bases separated the two germline ends. Germline V gives CDR1 LNHDA, CDR2 SQIVND (reference sequence).

V and J are TRBV7-9 and TRBJ1-5; 9 nucleotides agree with TRBD1. This CDR3 comprises 15 residues. J gave up 5 bases and V 4 bases, and 6 bases lay outside the gene matches. Germline V gene data show CDR1 as SEHNR and CDR2 as FQNEAQ (reference sequence). The DNA of the CDR3 is TGTGCCAGCAGCTCTTCGTGGACAGGGGATCAGCCCCAGCATTTT. This encodes CASSSSWTGDQPQHF.

The chain couples TRBV5-1 to TRBJ1-1; 7 positions agree with TRBD1. J was trimmed by 5 bases and V by 0 bases; bases with no gene match: 7. Germline lookup yields CDR1 SGHRS and CDR2 YFSETQ. The CDR3 is made up of 15 amino acids. CDR3 coding DNA: TGCGCCAGCAGCTTGGGAGGGGGCGCGGGGACTGAAGCTTTCTTT. Residues: CASSLGGGAGTEAFF.

This clone has a single count. The V gene is TRBV5-1, the J gene TRBJ2-3; the match to TRBD1 covers 9 bases. Germline V gene lookup returns CDR1 SGHRS and CDR2 YFSETQ. V gave up 3 bases and J gave up 1 base; unmatched junction bases: 3. The CDR3 is made up of 15 amino acids. The CDR3 DNA sequence: TGCGCCAGCAGCTACAACAGGGGGCGCACAGATACGCAGTATTTT. It encodes CASSYNRGRTDTQYF.

This clone was counted between two and nine times. V gene TRBV4-2 combines with J gene TRBJ1-2; D gene ambiguous. CDR3 length: 15 amino acids. CDR1 and CDR2 from the germline V gene are LGHNA and YNFKEQ. The V gene lost 0 bases and the J gene lost 8 bases, with 16 bases spanning the gap. CDR3 sequence (DNA): TGTGCCAGCAGCCAAGATAGGTTGGGAGTAAGCGGCTACACCTTC. It translates to CASSQDRLGVSGYTF.

The chain has TRBV19 and TRBJ1-1; D not certain. The CDR3 has 14 amino acids. Germline V gives CDR1 LNHDA, CDR2 SQIVND (reference sequence). V was cut by 5 bases and J by 1 base, with 11 bases left in between. The CDR3 loop reads CASSHHQENTEAFF. CDR3 sequence (DNA): TGTGCCAGTAGTCATCACCAGGAGAACACTGAAGCTTTCTTT.

This clone showed up just once. J is TRBJ1-1 and V is TRBV5-3, with D possibly TRBD1 on 5 matching bases. TRBV5-3 is placed among ORFs of uncertain function. Trimming took off 1 base at V and 4 bases at J, with 11 bases between the two ends. This CDR3 is built from 14 residues. The CDR3 is CARSLNDSRTEAFF. CDR3 bases: TGTGCCAGAAGCTTGAATGACAGTCGCACTGAAGCTTTCTTT.

This clone was counted a single time. The V call is TRBV2, the J call TRBJ1-3; tentatively, D is TRBD1 (5 bases). The V gene lost 7 bases and the J gene lost 4 bases, with 14 bases spanning the gap. Germline V gene lookup returns CDR1 SNHLY and CDR2 FYNNEI. The CDR3 is made up of 14 amino acids. The CDR3 sequence is CASTPTALGNTIYF. DNA for the CDR3: TGTGCCAGCACTCCGACAGCATTAGGAAACACCATATATTTT.

The rearrangement links TRBV28 to TRBJ1-1, with D possibly matching TRBD1 (6 bases). The CDR3 spans 14 residues. Germline CDR1 is MDHEN and CDR2 is SYDVKM. Trimming took off 2 bases at V and 7 bases at J, with 14 bases between the two ends. CDR3 region: CASSLAGGANEAFF. The CDR3 DNA follows: TGTGCCAGCAGTTTAGCGGGGGGCGCGAATGAAGCTTTCTTT.

The V gene is TRBV5-1, the J gene TRBJ2-7, with TRBD1 identical over 9 bases. V gave up 0 bases and J gave up 7 bases; unmatched junction bases: 11. This CDR3 contains 16 residues. CDR1 SGHRS and CDR2 YFSETQ come from the germline V gene. The CDR3 loop is CASSLAAGQGTREQYF. CDR3 DNA: TGCGCCAGCAGCTTGGCCGCTGGACAGGGGACGAGGGAGCAGTACTTC. Supplemented by reference TRBV5-1 and TRBJ2-7, the full variable domain reads KAGVTQTPRYLIKTRGQQVTLSCSPISGHRSVSWYQQTPGQGLQFLFEYFSETQRNKGNFPGRFSGRQFSNSRSEMNVSTLELGDSALYLCASSLAAGQGTREQYFGPGTRLTVT.

This clone occurred once. Germline and junction disagree at one end, which may indicate a read error. The CDR3 protein is CASRKLAGVLETQYF. Written as DNA, the CDR3 is TGTGCTAGCAGAAAACTAGCGGGAGTCTTAGAGACCCAGTACTTC. This chain connects TRBV7-7 to TRBJ2-5; 11 bases map to TRBD2. The CDR3 runs 15 residues. The germline V gene encodes CDR1 SSHAT and CDR2 FNYEAQ (reference sequence).

The V gene is TRBV2, the J gene TRBJ2-3; 9 bases are shared with TRBD2. Trimming removed 7 bases from V and 2 bases from J; junction bases left unmatched: 13. The CDR3 is 17 amino acids. Germline lookup yields CDR1 SNHLY and CDR2 FYNNEI. The DNA for the CDR3 is TGTGCCAGCACTGAGATGCGGGGGGGCCGTTACACAGATACGCAGTATTTT. Protein sequence: CASTEMRGGRYTDTQYF.

The J gene is TRBJ2-3, the V gene TRBV11-3, with TRBD2 matching over 13 bases. The germline CDR1 and CDR2 sequences are SGHNT and YENEEA. V was pared by 3 bases and J by 4 bases, with 4 bases of the junction left unmatched. The CDR3 is 16 amino acids. The CDR3, as DNA: TGTGCCAGCAGCTTTTCACTAGCGGGAGGGTCAGATACGCAGTATTTT. This codes for CASSFSLAGGSDTQYF.

The genes are TRBV6-6 and TRBJ2-3; D perhaps matches TRBD1 (7 bases). V dropped 5 bases and J dropped 3 bases, with 21 bases sitting between them. The CDR3 runs 17 residues. CDR1 MNHNY and CDR2 SVGAGI come from the germline V gene (reference sequence). CDR3 nucleotide sequence: TGTGCCAGCAGTCCACAAGGACACCCAGGGGGGACAGATACGCAGTATTTT. Translating gives CASSPQGHPGGTDTQYF.

The V call is TRBV7-9, the J call TRBJ1-2; D possibly corresponds to TRBD1 (6 bases). CDR1 is SEHNR, CDR2 FQNEAQ, per germline (reference sequence). This CDR3 is built from 14 residues. The V and J ends lost 4 bases and 7 bases respectively, with 16 bases between them. The CDR3 DNA reads TGTGCCAGCAGCTCTCTACAGGGAGAGTCTGGCTACACCTTC. Its translation is CASSSLQGESGYTF.

The V and J genes are TRBV5-1 and TRBJ1-2; TRBD1 agrees at 8 bases. The V and J ends lost 3 bases and 4 bases, in that order; junction bases with no gene match: 2. This CDR3 is built from 13 residues. Per the germline V gene, CDR1 is SGHRS and CDR2 is YFSETQ. The CDR3: CASSWDRLYGYTF. CDR3 nucleotides: TGCGCCAGCAGCTGGGACAGGCTCTATGGCTACACCTTC. Full variable domain (remainder filled in from reference TRBV5-1 and TRBJ1-2): KAGVTQTPRYLIKTRGQQVTLSCSPISGHRSVSWYQQTPGQGLQFLFEYFSETQRNKGNFPGRFSGRQFSNSRSEMNVSTLELGDSALYLCASSWDRLYGYTFGSGTRLTVV.